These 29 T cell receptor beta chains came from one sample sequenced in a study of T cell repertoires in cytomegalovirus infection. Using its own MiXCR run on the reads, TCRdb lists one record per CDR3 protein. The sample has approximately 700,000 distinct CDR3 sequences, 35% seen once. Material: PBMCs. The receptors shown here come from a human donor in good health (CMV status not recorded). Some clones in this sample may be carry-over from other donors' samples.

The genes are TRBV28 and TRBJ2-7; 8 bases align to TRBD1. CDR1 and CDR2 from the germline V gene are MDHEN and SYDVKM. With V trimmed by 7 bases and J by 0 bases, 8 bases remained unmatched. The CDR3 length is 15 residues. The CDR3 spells CASTSGGTGSYEQYF. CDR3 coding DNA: TGTGCCAGCACCTCCGGTGGGACAGGCTCCTACGAGCAGTACTTC.

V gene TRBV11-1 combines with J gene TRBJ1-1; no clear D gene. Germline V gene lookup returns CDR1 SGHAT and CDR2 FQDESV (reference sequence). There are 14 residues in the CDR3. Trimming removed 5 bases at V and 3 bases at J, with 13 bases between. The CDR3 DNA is TGTGCCAGCAGCCCCCCAGGTACGGACACTGAAGCTTTCTTT. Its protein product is CASSPPGTDTEAFF.

The CDR3 here is CASSPGQITGYTF. DNA for the CDR3: TGTGCCAGCAGTCCAGGACAGATCACGGGCTACACCTTC. V usage is TRBV12-3 or TRBV12-4 and J usage is TRBJ1-2, with TRBD1 as a possible D gene (6 bases). The CDR3 is 13 amino acids. V dropped 5 bases and J dropped 8 bases, with 15 bases sitting between them.

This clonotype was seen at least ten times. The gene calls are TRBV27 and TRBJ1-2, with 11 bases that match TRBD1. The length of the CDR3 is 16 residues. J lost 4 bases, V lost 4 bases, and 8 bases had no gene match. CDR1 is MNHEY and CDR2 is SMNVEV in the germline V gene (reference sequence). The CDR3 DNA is TGTGCCAGCAGTTCCCTTGGGACAGGGGGACGCTATGGCTACACCTTC. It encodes CASSSLGTGGRYGYTF.

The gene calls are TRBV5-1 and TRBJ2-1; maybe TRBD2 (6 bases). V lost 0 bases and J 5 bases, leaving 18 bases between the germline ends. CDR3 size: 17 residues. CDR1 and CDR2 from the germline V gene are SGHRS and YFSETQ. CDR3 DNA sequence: TGCGCCAGCAGCTTGGAGGCGGGGATGGTCAATAACAATGAGCAGTTCTTC. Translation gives CASSLEAGMVNNNEQFF.

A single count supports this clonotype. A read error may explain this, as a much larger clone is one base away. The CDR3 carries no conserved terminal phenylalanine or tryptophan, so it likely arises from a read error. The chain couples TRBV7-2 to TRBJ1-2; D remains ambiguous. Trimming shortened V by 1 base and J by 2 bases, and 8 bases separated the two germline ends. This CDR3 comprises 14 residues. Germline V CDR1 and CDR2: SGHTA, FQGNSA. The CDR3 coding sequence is TGTGCCAGCAGCTTAGAGCGGCGGAACTATGGCTACACCTTA. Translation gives CASSLERRNYGYTL.

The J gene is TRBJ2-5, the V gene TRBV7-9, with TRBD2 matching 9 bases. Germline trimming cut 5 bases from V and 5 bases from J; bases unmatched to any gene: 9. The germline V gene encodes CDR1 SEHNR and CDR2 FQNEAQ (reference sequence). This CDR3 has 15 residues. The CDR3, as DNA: TGTGCCAGCAGCCGTGGGACTAGCTTCGGGGAGACCCAGTACTTC. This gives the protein CASSRGTSFGETQYF.

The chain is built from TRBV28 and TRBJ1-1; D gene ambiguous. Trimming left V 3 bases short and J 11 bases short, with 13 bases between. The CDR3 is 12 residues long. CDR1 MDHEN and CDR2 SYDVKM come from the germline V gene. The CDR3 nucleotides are TGTGCCAGCAGTTTTGGGCGGGGTATGGCTTTCTTT. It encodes CASSFGRGMAFF.

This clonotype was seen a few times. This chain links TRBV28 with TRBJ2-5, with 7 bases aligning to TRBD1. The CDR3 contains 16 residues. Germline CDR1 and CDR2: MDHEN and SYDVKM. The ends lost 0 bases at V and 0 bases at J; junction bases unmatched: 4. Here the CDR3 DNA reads TGTGCCAGCAGTTTATGGAGGACAGGAAACCAAGAGACCCAGTACTTC. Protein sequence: CASSLWRTGNQETQYF.

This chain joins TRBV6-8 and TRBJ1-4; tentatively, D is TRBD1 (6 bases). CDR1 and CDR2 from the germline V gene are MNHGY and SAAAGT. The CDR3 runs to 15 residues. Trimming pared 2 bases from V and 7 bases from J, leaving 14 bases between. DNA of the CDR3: TGTGCCAGCAGTTACGGGGGGACAAGCCGTGAAAAACTGTTTTTT. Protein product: CASSYGGTSREKLFF.

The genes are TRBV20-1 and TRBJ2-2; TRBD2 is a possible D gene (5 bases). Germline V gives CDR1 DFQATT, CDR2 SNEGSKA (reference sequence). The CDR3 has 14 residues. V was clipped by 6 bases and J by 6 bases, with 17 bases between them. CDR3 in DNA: TGCAGTGCATGGACGGGGAAGGAAGCCGGGGAGCTGTTTTTT. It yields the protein CSAWTGKEAGELFF.

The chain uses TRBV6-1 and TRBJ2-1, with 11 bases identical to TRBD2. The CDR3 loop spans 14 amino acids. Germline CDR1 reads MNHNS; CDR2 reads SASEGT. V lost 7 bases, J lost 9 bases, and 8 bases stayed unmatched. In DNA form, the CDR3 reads TGTGCCAGCATCGGGCTAGCGGGAGGTGGTGAGCAGTTCTTC. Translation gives CASIGLAGGGEQFF.

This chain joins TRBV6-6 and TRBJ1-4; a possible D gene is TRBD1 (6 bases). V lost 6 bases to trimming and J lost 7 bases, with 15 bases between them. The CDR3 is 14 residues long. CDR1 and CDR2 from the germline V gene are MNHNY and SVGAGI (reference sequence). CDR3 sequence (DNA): TGTGCCAGCAGCCTACAGGGCTCCGCTGAAAAACTGTTTTTT. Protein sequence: CASSLQGSAEKLFF.

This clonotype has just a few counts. The CDR3 sequence: CASSLGLAAHQETQYF. DNA of the CDR3: TGTGCCAGCAGTTTAGGGCTAGCGGCACACCAAGAGACCCAGTACTTC. The rearrangement links TRBV12-3 or TRBV12-4 to TRBJ2-5; 7 bases agree with TRBD2. V shed 1 base, J shed 0 bases, and the junction held 5 bases outside the gene matches. This CDR3 is built from 16 residues.

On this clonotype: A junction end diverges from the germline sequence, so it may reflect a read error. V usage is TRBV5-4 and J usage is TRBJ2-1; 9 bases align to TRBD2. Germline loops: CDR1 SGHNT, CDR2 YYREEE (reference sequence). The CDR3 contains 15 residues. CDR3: CSSSFRLADYNEKFF. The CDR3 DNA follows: TGTTCCAGCAGCTTTCGACTAGCGGACTACAATGAGAAGTTCTTC.

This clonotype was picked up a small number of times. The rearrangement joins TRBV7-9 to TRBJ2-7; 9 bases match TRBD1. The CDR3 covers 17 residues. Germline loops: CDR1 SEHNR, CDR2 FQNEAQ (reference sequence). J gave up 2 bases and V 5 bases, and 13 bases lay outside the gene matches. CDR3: CASSSPHRGRSPYEQYF. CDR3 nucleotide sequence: TGTGCCAGCAGCAGCCCCCACAGGGGGCGATCGCCCTACGAGCAGTACTTC.

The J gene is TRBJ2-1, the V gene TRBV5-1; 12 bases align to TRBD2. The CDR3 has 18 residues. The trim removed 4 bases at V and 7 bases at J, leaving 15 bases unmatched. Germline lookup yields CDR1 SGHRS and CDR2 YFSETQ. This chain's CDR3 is CASSRTSGTPNRRNEQFF. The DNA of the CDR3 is TGCGCCAGCAGCCGGACTAGCGGGACTCCAAACCGACGGAATGAGCAGTTCTTC.

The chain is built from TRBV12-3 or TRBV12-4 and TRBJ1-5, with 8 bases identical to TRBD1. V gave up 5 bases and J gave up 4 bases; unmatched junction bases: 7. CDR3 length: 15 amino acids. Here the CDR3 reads CASSRTTGGNQPQHF. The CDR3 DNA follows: TGTGCCAGCAGTCGGACAACAGGGGGGAATCAGCCCCAGCATTTT.

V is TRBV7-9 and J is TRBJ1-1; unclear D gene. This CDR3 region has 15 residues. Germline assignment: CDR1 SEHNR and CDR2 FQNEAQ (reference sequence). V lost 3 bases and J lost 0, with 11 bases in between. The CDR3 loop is CASSFYPKVNTEAFF. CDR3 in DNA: TGTGCCAGCAGCTTCTACCCCAAAGTGAACACTGAAGCTTTCTTT.

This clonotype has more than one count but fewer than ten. CDR3 sequence reads: CSARDELAGGWDNEQFF. The CDR3 coding sequence is TGCAGTGCTAGAGACGAGCTAGCGGGAGGGTGGGACAATGAGCAGTTCTTC. The chain joins TRBV20-1 to TRBJ2-1; 12 bases line up with TRBD2. Germline values: CDR1 DFQATT, CDR2 SNEGSKA (reference sequence). The V and J ends lost 0 bases and 5 bases, in that order; junction bases with no gene match: 8. There are 17 residues in the CDR3.

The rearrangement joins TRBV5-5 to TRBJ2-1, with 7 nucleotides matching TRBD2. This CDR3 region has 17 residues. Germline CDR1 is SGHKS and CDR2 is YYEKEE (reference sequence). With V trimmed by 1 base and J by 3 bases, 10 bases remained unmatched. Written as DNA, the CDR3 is TGTGCCAGCAGCTTGATGGAGCTGGGGGGGGGCTACAATGAGCAGTTCTTC. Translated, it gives CASSLMELGGGYNEQFF.

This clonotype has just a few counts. The CDR3 region has the DNA TGCAGCGTTGATGAAGCTTTCTTT. This sequence encodes CSVDEAFF. This chain connects TRBV29-1 to TRBJ1-1; no firm D call. Germline assignment: CDR1 SQVTM and CDR2 ANQGSEA. Trimming took off 3 bases at V and 7 bases at J, with 0 bases between the two ends. The CDR3 runs to 8 residues.

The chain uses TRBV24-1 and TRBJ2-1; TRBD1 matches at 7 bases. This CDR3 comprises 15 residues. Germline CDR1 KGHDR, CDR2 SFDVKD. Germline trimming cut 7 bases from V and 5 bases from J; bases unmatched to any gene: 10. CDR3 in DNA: TGTGCCACCAGCGGATCCGGGACAGCTAACAATGAGCAGTTCTTC. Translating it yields CATSGSGTANNEQFF.

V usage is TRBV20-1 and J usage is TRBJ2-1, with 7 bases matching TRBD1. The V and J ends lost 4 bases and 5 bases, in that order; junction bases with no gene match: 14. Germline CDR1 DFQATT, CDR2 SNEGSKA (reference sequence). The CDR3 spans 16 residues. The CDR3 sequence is CSAMPGWDSLNNEQFF. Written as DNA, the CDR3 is TGCAGTGCTATGCCGGGGTGGGACAGCCTCAACAATGAGCAGTTCTTC.

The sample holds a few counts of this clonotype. This chain's CDR3 is CASSHGHSGYTEAFF. The CDR3, as DNA: TGTGCCAGCAGTCACGGACACTCGGGGTACACTGAAGCTTTCTTT. V is TRBV6-2 or TRBV6-3 and J is TRBJ1-1; the D gene is possibly TRBD1 (5 bases). Trimming removed 5 bases from V and 3 bases from J, with 16 bases in between. Germline V gene lookup returns CDR1 MNHEY and CDR2 SVGEGT. CDR3 length: 15 residues.

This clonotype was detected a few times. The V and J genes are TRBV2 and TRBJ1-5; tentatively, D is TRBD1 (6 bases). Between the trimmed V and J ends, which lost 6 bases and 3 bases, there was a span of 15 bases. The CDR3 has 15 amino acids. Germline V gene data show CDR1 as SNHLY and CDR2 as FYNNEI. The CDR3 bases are TGTGCCAGCAGGGACAGCTCCCTCCTCAATCAGCCCCAGCATTTT. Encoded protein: CASRDSSLLNQPQHF.

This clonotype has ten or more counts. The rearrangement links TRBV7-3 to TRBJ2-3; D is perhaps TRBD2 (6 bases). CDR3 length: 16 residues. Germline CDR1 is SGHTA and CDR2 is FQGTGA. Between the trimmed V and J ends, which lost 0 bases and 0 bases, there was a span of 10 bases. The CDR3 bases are TGTGCCAGCAGCTTAACGGGGCGGGGTAGCACAGATACGCAGTATTTT. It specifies CASSLTGRGSTDTQYF.

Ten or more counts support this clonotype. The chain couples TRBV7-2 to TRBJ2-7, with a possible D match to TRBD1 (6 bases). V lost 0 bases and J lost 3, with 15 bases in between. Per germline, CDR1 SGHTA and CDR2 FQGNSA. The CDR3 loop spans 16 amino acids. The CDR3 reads CASSLAWTASNYEQYF. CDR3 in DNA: TGTGCCAGCAGCTTAGCGTGGACAGCTTCCAACTACGAGCAGTACTTC.

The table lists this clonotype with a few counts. As DNA, the CDR3 is TGTGCCAGCAGTGTTGAGGTCCACTACGAGCAGTACTTC. Protein sequence: CASSVEVHYEQYF. This sequence joins TRBV6-1 and TRBJ2-7; D unclear. Trimming took 4 bases from V and 3 from J, leaving 10 bases between them. This CDR3 has 13 amino acids. Germline V gene lookup returns CDR1 MNHNS and CDR2 SASEGT.